This T cell receptor (beta chain) was captured by sequencing in a study of blood T cells in healthy people across ages. Study conclusions and caveats: Older individuals had lower TCR beta diversity per million T cells (the decline was roughly linear). The unsorted PBMCs prevented any conclusive comparison of naive versus antigen-experienced cells.

The CDR3 has 15 amino acids. CDR1 is MNHEY, CDR2 SMNVEV, per germline (reference sequence). Between the trimmed V and J ends, which lost 5 bases and 2 bases, there was a span of 13 bases. Regarding this clonotype: What it binds is unknown.

A second about 6 to 12 cycle PCR used barcoded and J-beta primers. TCRdb passed the 5' RACE reads through MiXCR, listing each CDR3 protein once. The data contain about 1,500,000 distinct CDR3 sequences, 28% of them seen just once; the ten biggest clones take up over 7%. This receptor was obtained from a woman aged 30 to 39 in good health. The sequencing input was blood. The chain recombines TRBV27 with TRBJ1-5; no clear D gene. CDR3 amino acids: CASSAKGGGNQPQHF. The CDR3 DNA is TGTGCCAGCAGTGCGAAGGGAGGCGGCAATCAGCCCCAGCATTTT.